There are many counts of the clone carrying this TCR beta chain. Its antigen remains unidentified. This specimen comes from a study of T cells after yellow fever vaccination. At the level of the study: Preparation of fractions with low cell numbers was performed using SMART-Seq v4 Ultra Low Input. Overall study findings and caveats: After the booster, 96% of CD4 and approximately 90% of CD8 primary-response clones were re-detected.

The 5'RACE template-switching step produced TCR cDNA and added a universal primer site and UMIs. TCRdb recomputed calls from the 5' RACE reads with MiXCR, one row per CDR3 protein. The repertoire holds about 300,000 distinct CDR3 sequences, with 6.8% as singletons. The receptor was isolated from a man between 18 and 29 years old who received the YFV17D yellow fever vaccine. This specimen consisted of PBMCs, obtained 35 to 50 days after the first yellow fever vaccination.

The chain's CDR3 is CASSLYPGAPYEQYV. As DNA, the CDR3 is TGTGCCAGCAGTTTATATCCGGGGGCCCCCTACGAGCAGTACGTC. The V gene is TRBV27, the J gene TRBJ2-7; TRBD1 or TRBD2 may be the D gene (6 bases each). CDR1 is MNHEY, CDR2 SMNVEV, per germline (reference sequence). Trimming removed 1 base at V and 2 bases at J, with 12 bases between. CDR3 length: 15 residues.